What follows are 18 T cell receptor beta chains derived from one specimen sequenced in a study of spatial heterogeneity in lung cancer. Their recognized antigens are unknown. Study observations and caveats: Counts of expanded intratumoral alpha and beta TCRs tracked tumor mutation counts.

The sample's time point: sample taken at primary tumor resection. TCRdb re-analysed the 5' RACE reads in MiXCR, keeping a single row per CDR3 protein. In the table there are several thousand distinct CDR3 sequences, over 7.5% of which are singletons. The sample consisted of lung tumor tissue, taken at surgery. The receptors derive from a female donor with early-stage non-small cell lung cancer.

This clonotype is termed medium-sized. The rearrangement joins TRBV4-2 to TRBJ2-7, with 11 nucleotides matching TRBD2. The CDR3 is made up of 15 amino acids. Germline trimming cut 0 bases from V and 4 bases from J; bases unmatched to any gene: 2. Germline values: CDR1 LGHNA, CDR2 YNFKEQ. CDR3 region: CASSQERTSGYEQYF. The CDR3 DNA reads TGTGCCAGCAGCCAAGAAAGGACTAGCGGGTACGAGCAGTACTTC.

Within the sample, this clonotype is medium-sized. The chain joins TRBV5-1 to TRBJ2-2; D may correspond to TRBD1 or TRBD2 (5 bases each). V dropped 3 bases and J dropped 4 bases, with 13 bases sitting between them. The CDR3 sequence is 15 residues long. Germline V lookup: CDR1 SGHRS, CDR2 YFSETQ. The CDR3 nucleotides are TGCGCCAGCAGCTCACAACAGAGGGGCACCGGGGAGCTGTTTTTT. Its protein product is CASSSQQRGTGELFF.

This clonotype has a count of ten or more. The chain employs TRBV7-9 and TRBJ2-7; no clear D gene. Per germline, CDR1 SEHNR and CDR2 FQNEAQ (reference sequence). V was shortened by 6 bases and J by 2 bases, with 14 bases between the two germline ends. The CDR3 runs 14 residues. The CDR3 DNA reads TGTGCCAGCAGTACAAATGGGAAACCCTACGAGCAGTACTTC. Its protein is CASSTNGKPYEQYF.

This clonotype was observed at least ten times. This chain joins TRBV7-9 and TRBJ2-3; D gene ambiguous. This CDR3 contains 15 residues. Trimming stripped 1 base from V and 2 bases from J, with 10 bases between. Germline loops: CDR1 SEHNR, CDR2 FQNEAQ (reference sequence). CDR3 sequence reads: CASSLGQSFTDTQYF. CDR3 DNA: TGTGCCAGCAGCTTAGGCCAGTCTTTCACAGATACGCAGTATTTT.

This clonotype was recorded at least ten times. V usage is TRBV19 and J usage is TRBJ2-5; D gene uncertain. V was shortened by 5 bases and J by 7 bases, with 11 bases between the two germline ends. The CDR3 sequence is 12 residues long. Germline V gene sequence: CDR1 LNHDA, CDR2 SQIVND (reference sequence). The CDR3 DNA is TGTGCCAGTAGTCCAACCTTGGGGACCCAGTACTTC. Translation gives CASSPTLGTQYF.

This clonotype was recorded at least ten times. The CDR3 is CASSADSRNTIYF. CDR3 nucleotides: TGTGCCAGCAGCGCCGACAGCCGAAACACCATATATTTT. The chain has TRBV2 and TRBJ1-3; D may be TRBD1 (5 bases). The CDR3 runs to 13 residues. V lost 6 bases and J 5 bases, leaving 11 bases between the germline ends. The V gene's germline CDR1 is SNHLY and CDR2 FYNNEI. Based on the CDR3 plus reference TRBV2 and TRBJ1-3, the full variable domain is EPEVTQTPSHQVTQMGQEVILRCVPISNHLYFYWYRQILGQKVEFLVSFYNNEISEKSEIFDDQFSVERPDGSNFTLKIRSTKLEDSAMYFCASSADSRNTIYFGEGSWLTVV.

At least ten counts were recorded for this clonotype. This chain connects TRBV27 to TRBJ2-7; D unclear. Germline assignment: CDR1 MNHEY and CDR2 SMNVEV (reference sequence). CDR3 length: 14 amino acids. Trimming shortened V by 7 bases and J by 4 bases, and 17 bases separated the two germline ends. Here the CDR3 DNA reads TGTGCCAGCACAAGAATTGCAGGAGTATACGAGCAGTACTTC. It encodes CASTRIAGVYEQYF.

The table lists this clonotype with many counts. The gene calls are TRBV10-2 and TRBJ1-5; D not resolved. V was clipped by 2 bases and J by 7 bases, with 9 bases between them. Germline V CDR1 and CDR2: WSHSY, SAAADI. The CDR3 length is 13 residues. CDR3 nucleotides: TGCGCCAGCAGTGAGGGGCAGATCCAGCCCCAGCATTTT. Translating it yields CASSEGQIQPQHF.

This clonotype rates as medium-sized (0.01 to 0.1%). The V call is TRBV6-1, the J call TRBJ2-5; 11 bases map to TRBD1. The ends lost 7 bases at V and 2 bases at J; junction bases unmatched: 9. CDR3 size: 16 residues. CDR1 is MNHNS, CDR2 SASEGT, per germline. The CDR3 region has the DNA TGTGCCAGCATCCCAGGACAGGGGGCATTTCAAGAGACCCAGTACTTC. Its protein product is CASIPGQGAFQETQYF.

This clonotype is classed as medium-sized. The V and J genes are TRBV5-1 and TRBJ2-3, with 11 bases fitting TRBD2. The CDR3 totals 16 residues. V trimming: 0 bases; J trimming: 3 bases; junction bases outside the gene matches: 3. The germline V gene encodes CDR1 SGHRS and CDR2 YFSETQ. The CDR3 spells CASSLVTSGKTDTQYF. CDR3 sequence (DNA): TGCGCCAGCAGCTTGGTGACTAGCGGGAAGACAGATACGCAGTATTTT.

This clonotype was picked up many times. The J gene is TRBJ2-7, the V gene TRBV6-1; TRBD1 matches 9 bases. V trimming: 2 bases; J trimming: 5 bases; junction bases outside the gene matches: 7. The CDR3 is 15 amino acids. CDR1 is MNHNS and CDR2 is SASEGT in the germline V gene. CDR3 protein: CASSEPTGGLNEQYV. In DNA, the CDR3 is TGTGCCAGCAGTGAACCGACAGGGGGGTTAAACGAGCAGTACGTC.

The V gene is TRBV28, the J gene TRBJ2-1; D may be TRBD1 (6 bases). This CDR3 comprises 13 residues. The V end was cut by 7 bases, the J end by 4 bases, with 11 bases between. Germline assignment: CDR1 MDHEN and CDR2 SYDVKM. The CDR3 here is CASIPTGYNEQFF. The DNA of the CDR3 is TGTGCCAGCATCCCCACAGGGTACAATGAGCAGTTCTTC.

This clonotype was seen at least ten times. This chain links TRBV11-2 with TRBJ1-2, with 12 bases aligning to TRBD1. This CDR3 is 17 amino acids long. Germline trimming cut 0 bases from V and 6 bases from J; bases unmatched to any gene: 8. Germline CDR1 and CDR2: SGHAT and FQNNGV. The DNA of the CDR3 is TGTGCCAGCAGCTTAGATCTGGGGGACAGGGGGCAGGATGGCTACACCTTC. Translating it yields CASSLDLGDRGQDGYTF.

This clonotype has ten or more counts. The rearrangement uses TRBV27 and TRBJ2-7, with D unresolved. CDR3 size: 15 residues. In germline, CDR1 is MNHEY, CDR2 SMNVEV (reference sequence). The V and J ends lost 0 bases and 5 bases respectively, with 14 bases between them. Here the CDR3 reads CASSLSRNGPNEQYF. Here the CDR3 DNA reads TGTGCCAGCAGTTTATCCAGGAACGGGCCCAACGAGCAGTACTTC.

This clonotype has ten or more counts. V gene TRBV18 combines with J gene TRBJ2-4; the D is unclear. The CDR3 is made up of 13 amino acids. The V gene lost 6 bases and the J gene lost 10 bases, with 16 bases spanning the gap. CDR1 KGHSH and CDR2 LQKENI come from the germline V gene. This CDR3 reads CASSDGRSWIQYF. CDR3 in DNA: TGTGCCAGCTCGGACGGACGGTCGTGGATTCAGTACTTC.

This clonotype showed up many times. CDR3 in DNA: TGTGCCAGCAGTGCCCTGAGGGGCAATCAGCCCCAGCATTTT. It is translated as CASSALRGNQPQHF. V is TRBV27 and J is TRBJ1-5; D remains unclear. Germline V gene lookup returns CDR1 MNHEY and CDR2 SMNVEV (reference sequence). The length of the CDR3 is 14 residues. Trimming took off 5 bases at V and 2 bases at J, with 10 bases between the two ends.

This clonotype was seen at least ten times. The V call is TRBV7-2, the J call TRBJ2-3; D is unresolved. Germline loops: CDR1 SGHTA, CDR2 FQGNSA. The CDR3 is made up of 14 amino acids. The ends were cut back, 5 bases at V and 0 bases at J, with 9 bases in the middle. The CDR3 spells CASSPGHSTDTQYF. CDR3 coding DNA: TGTGCCAGCAGCCCGGGTCATAGCACAGATACGCAGTATTTT.

This clonotype appeared many times. The V and J genes are TRBV12-3 or TRBV12-4 and TRBJ1-5; TRBD1 matches 7 bases. The CDR3 has 14 amino acids. V was clipped by 3 bases and J by 2 bases; unmatched bases: 1. This CDR3 is CASSFTGGNQPQHF. Written as DNA, the CDR3 is TGTGCCAGCAGTTTTACAGGGGGCAATCAGCCCCAGCATTTT.